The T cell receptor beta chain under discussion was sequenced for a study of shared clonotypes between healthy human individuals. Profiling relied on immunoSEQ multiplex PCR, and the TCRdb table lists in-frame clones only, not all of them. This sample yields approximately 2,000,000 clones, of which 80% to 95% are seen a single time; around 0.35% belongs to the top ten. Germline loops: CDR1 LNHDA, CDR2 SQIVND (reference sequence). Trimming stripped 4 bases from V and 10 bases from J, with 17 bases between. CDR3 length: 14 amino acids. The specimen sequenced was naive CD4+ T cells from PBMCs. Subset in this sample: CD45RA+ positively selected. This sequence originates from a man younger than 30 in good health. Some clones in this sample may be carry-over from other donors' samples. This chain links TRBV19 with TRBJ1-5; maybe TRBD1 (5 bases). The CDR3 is CASSTDSGSAPQHF. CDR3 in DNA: TGTGCCAGTAGTACTGACAGCGGTTCAGCACCCCAGCATTTT. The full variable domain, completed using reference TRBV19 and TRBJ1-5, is DGGITQSPKYLFRKEGQNVTLSCEQNLNHDAMYWYRQDPGQGLRLIYYSQIVNDFQKGDIAEGYSVSREKKESFPLTVTSAQKNPTAFYLCASSTDSGSAPQHFGDGTRLSIL.